This record concerns one TCR beta chain sequence. This entry comes from a study of B cell selection in AIRE deficiency. The CDR3 is 14 amino acids. Germline CDR1 and CDR2: KGHSH and LQKENI. V lost 3 bases to trimming and J lost 1 base, with 10 bases between them. TCRdb's copy holds only in-frame clones and misses some; the assay was immunoSEQ multiplex PCR. The sample yields about 21,000 clones, 94% seen once. The regulatory T cell sort gate was CD4+CD25hiCD127low/negative. The sequenced material came from Tregs sorted from PBMCs. This sequence joins TRBV18 and TRBJ2-7, with D possibly TRBD1 on 6 matching bases. This clonotype was obtained from a human donor with AIRE deficiency. For the CDR3, the DNA is TGTGCCAGCTCACCGCAGACAGGTTCCTACGAGCAGTACTTC. It yields the protein CASSPQTGSYEQYF.